These T cell receptor beta chains were read from a single sample in a study of blood T cell repertoires in COVID-19. Here immunoSEQ multiplex PCR was the method, and the copy in TCRdb shows in-frame clones only, minus some. The sample shows roughly 370,000 clones, about 87% of them seen only once. What was sequenced was PBMCs or T cells enriched from blood (not recorded which). Receptors originate from a woman aged 45-65 years who had recovered from COVID-19. The CDR3 runs from the conserved cysteine through the conserved F or W. Each record gives: V gene, clone size, D gene, J gene, CDR3 length, CDR3 protein, CDR3 DNA. A D gene is named only where the DNA matches it firmly. Rows may omit the clone size; those that give it use once, few, many or a size class.

>TRBV2|.|TRBD1|TRBJ2-3|13
CASSEMRQGTQYF
TGTGCCAGCAGTGAAATGAGACAGGGAACGCAGTATTTT
>TRBV2|.|.|TRBJ1-2|13
CASSAAGSGGYTF
TGTGCCAGCAGTGCGGCGGGTAGTGGAGGCTACACCTTC
>TRBV6-2/TRBV6-3|few|TRBD2|TRBJ2-3|16
CASSPERGGGTDTQYF
TGTGCCAGCAGCCCCGAGCGGGGGGGCGGCACAGATACGCAGTATTTT
>TRBV7-2|.|.|TRBJ1-4|13
CASSADRGEKLFF
TGTGCCAGCAGCGCGGACAGAGGGGAAAAACTGTTTTTT
>TRBV30|.|.|TRBJ1-5|13
CACWLGGMQPQHF
TGTGCCTGCTGGTTAGGAGGTATGCAGCCCCAGCATTTT
>TRBV28|.|.|TRBJ1-2|15
CASTSPHLVSDGYTF
TGTGCCAGCACCAGTCCCCATTTGGTGAGCGATGGCTACACCTTC
>TRBV4-1|once|.|TRBJ1-4|15
CASSQDISANEKLFF
TGCGCCAGCAGCCAAGATATATCCGCTAATGAAAAACTGTTTTTT
>TRBV6-5|.|.|TRBJ2-7|13
CASSRAGSYEQYF
TGTGCCAGCAGTCGCGCCGGGTCCTACGAGCAGTACTTC
>TRBV3-1/TRBV3-2|.|.|TRBJ2-3|16
CASSRVRGSSTDTQYF
TGTGCCAGCAGCCGGGTGCGGGGTTCTAGCACAGATACGCAGTATTTT
>TRBV10-3|.|.|TRBJ2-2|14
CAIRNREGTGELFF
TGTGCCATCAGGAACAGGGAGGGTACCGGGGAGCTGTTTTTT
>TRBV28|.|TRBD1|TRBJ1-5|18
CASSLYLGRGRQDQPQHF
TGTGCCAGCAGTTTGTACTTGGGCAGGGGGCGGCAGGATCAGCCCCAGCATTTT
>TRBV5-5|once|TRBD1|TRBJ1-4|15
CASLGFVTGNEKLFF
TGTGCCAGCCTTGGTTTTGTGACAGGGAATGAAAAACTGTTTTTT
>TRBV11-2|.|.|TRBJ2-7|15
CASSPRRIATYEQYF
TGTGCCAGCAGCCCCCGCCGTATAGCCACCTACGAGCAGTACTTC
>TRBV4-1|.|.|TRBJ1-1|17
CASSQDSLRVGNTEAFF
TGCGCCAGCAGCCAAGATTCCCTTCGGGTGGGTAACACTGAAGCTTTCTTT
>TRBV21-1|.|.|TRBJ2-1|16
CASSKALWASLNEQFF
TGTGCCAGCAGCAAAGCGCTCTGGGCTTCCCTCAATGAGCAGTTCTTC
>TRBV5-1|.|TRBD1|TRBJ1-2|14
CASSFHGQGNGYTF
TGCGCCAGCAGCTTCCACGGACAGGGGAATGGCTACACCTTC
>TRBV6-5|.|.|TRBJ2-3|14
CASKPTASTDTQYF
TGTGCCAGCAAGCCCACAGCTAGCACAGATACGCAGTATTTT
>TRBV10-3|.|.|TRBJ1-2|16
CAISEHRDRMVDGYTF
TGTGCCATCAGTGAGCACAGGGACCGCATGGTGGATGGCTACACCTTC
>TRBV2|.|.|TRBJ1-1|13
CASRTELGTEAFF
TGTGCCAGCAGGACAGAGCTGGGCACTGAAGCTTTCTTT
>TRBV28|.|.|TRBJ1-2|13
CASSLGQVLGYTF
TGTGCCAGCAGTTTGGGCCAGGTTTTGGGCTACACCTTC
>TRBV19|.|TRBD1|TRBJ1-1|15
CASRKTDRVNTEAFF
TGTGCCAGTAGAAAAACGGACAGGGTGAACACTGAAGCTTTCTTT
>TRBV11-2|.|.|TRBJ1-3|15
CASSFPGRAGNTIYF
TGTGCCAGCAGCTTCCCCGGCAGGGCTGGAAACACCATATATTTT
>TRBV5-6|.|TRBD2|TRBJ2-7|15
CASSPTSGAAYEQYF
TGTGCCAGCAGCCCGACTAGCGGGGCCGCCTACGAGCAGTACTTC
>TRBV30|.|.|TRBJ1-5|15
CAWSVRGVHNQPQHF
TGTGCCTGGAGTGTACGAGGAGTGCACAATCAGCCCCAGCATTTT
>TRBV4-2|once|.|TRBJ1-2|15
CASSQDNSGAGGYTF
TGTGCCAGCAGCCAAGATAATAGTGGCGCGGGAGGCTACACCTTC
>TRBV7-9|.|TRBD2|TRBJ2-1|15
CASRPAGGGGNEQFF
TGTGCCAGCAGGCCCGCGGGAGGCGGGGGGAATGAGCAGTTCTTC
>TRBV7-8|.|.|TRBJ2-5|12
CASSQNSGTQYF
TGTGCCAGCAGCCAGAACAGCGGGACCCAGTACTTC